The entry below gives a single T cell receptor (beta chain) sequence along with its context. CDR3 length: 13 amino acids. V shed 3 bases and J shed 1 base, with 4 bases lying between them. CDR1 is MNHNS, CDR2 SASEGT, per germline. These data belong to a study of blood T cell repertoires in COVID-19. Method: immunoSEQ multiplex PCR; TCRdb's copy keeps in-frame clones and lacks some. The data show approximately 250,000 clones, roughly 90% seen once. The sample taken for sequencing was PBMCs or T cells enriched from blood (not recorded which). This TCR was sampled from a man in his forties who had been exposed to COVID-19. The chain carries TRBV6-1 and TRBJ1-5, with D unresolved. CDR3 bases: TGTGCCAGCAGTGAGCGGAGCAATCAGCCCCAGCATTTT. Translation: CASSERSNQPQHF.